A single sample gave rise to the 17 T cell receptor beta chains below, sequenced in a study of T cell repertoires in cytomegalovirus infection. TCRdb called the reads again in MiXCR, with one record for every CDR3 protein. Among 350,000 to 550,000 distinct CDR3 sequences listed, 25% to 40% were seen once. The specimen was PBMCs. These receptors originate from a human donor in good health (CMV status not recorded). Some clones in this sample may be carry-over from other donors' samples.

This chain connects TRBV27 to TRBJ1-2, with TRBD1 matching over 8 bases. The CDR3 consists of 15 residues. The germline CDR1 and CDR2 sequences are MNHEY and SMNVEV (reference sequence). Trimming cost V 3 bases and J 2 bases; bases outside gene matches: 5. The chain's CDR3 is CASSFAGQGNYGYTF. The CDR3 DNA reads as TGTGCCAGCAGTTTTGCCGGACAGGGAAACTATGGCTACACCTTC.

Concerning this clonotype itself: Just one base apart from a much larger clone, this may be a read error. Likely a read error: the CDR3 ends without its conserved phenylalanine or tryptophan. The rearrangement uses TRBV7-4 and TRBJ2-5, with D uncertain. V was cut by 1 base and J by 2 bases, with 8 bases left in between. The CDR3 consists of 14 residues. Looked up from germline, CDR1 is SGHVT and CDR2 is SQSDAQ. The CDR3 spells CASSLGAYQETQYL. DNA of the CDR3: TGTGCCAGCAGCTTAGGTGCCTATCAAGAGACCCAGTACTTA.

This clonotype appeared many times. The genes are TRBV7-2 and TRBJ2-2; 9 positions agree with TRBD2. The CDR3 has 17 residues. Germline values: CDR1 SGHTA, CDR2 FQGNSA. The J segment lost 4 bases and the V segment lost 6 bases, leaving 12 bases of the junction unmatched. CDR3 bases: TGTGCCAGCAGTTCCGCTGCGGGGGGGCGAAGCACCGGGGAGCTGTTTTTT. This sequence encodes CASSSAAGGRSTGELFF.

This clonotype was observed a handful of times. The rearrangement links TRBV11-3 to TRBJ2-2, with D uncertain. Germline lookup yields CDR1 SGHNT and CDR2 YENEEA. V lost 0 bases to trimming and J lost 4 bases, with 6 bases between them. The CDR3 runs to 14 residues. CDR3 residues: CASSLDFSTGELFF. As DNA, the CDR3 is TGTGCCAGCAGCTTAGATTTCTCCACCGGGGAGCTGTTTTTT.

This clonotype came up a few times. CDR3 residues: CASRRDRGYDEQYF. The CDR3 DNA reads as TGTGCCAGCAGAAGGGACAGGGGATACGACGAGCAGTACTTC. The V gene is TRBV2, the J gene TRBJ2-7; TRBD1 agrees at 10 bases. The germline V gene has CDR1 SNHLY and CDR2 FYNNEI. This CDR3 region has 14 residues. The V gene end was trimmed by 6 bases and the J gene end by 5 bases; junction bases not matched to a gene: 7.

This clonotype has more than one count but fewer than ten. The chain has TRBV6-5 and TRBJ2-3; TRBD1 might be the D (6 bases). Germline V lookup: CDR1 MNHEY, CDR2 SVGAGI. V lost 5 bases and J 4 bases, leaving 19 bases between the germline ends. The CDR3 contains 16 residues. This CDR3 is CASSRKDSRGPDTQYF. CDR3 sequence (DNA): TGTGCCAGCAGTCGGAAGGATAGCAGGGGCCCAGATACGCAGTATTTT.

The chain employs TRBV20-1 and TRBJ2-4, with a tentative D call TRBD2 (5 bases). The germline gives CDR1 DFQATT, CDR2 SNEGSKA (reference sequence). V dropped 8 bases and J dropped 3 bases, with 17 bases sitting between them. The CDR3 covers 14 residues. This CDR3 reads CSSRWPGYKNIQYF. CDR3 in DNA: TGCAGTTCTCGCTGGCCGGGATACAAAAACATTCAGTACTTC.

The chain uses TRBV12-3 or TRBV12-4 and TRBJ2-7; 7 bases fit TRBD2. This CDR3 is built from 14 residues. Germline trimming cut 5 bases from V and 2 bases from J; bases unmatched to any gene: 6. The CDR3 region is CASSPTSAAYEQYF. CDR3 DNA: TGTGCCAGCAGTCCAACTAGCGCGGCCTACGAGCAGTACTTC.

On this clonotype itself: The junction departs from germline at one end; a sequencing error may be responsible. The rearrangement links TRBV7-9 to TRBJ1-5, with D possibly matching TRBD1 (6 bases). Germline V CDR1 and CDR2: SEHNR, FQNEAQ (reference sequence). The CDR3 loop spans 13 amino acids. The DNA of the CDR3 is TGTGACAGCACCCGGGGGGCGAGTCAGCCCCAGCATTTT. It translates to CDSTRGASQPQHF. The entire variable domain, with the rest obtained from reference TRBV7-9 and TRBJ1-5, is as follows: DTGVSQNPRHKITKRGQNVTFRCDPISEHNRLYWYRQTLGQGPEFLTYFQNEAQLEKSRLLSDRFSAERPKGSFSTLEIQRTEQGDSAMYLCDSTRGASQPQHFGDGTRLSIL.

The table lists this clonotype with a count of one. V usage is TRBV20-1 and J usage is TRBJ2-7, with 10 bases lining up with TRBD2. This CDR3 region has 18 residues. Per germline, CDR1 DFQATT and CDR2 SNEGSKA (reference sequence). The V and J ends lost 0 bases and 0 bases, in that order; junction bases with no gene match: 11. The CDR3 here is CSARDGVASGGLSYEQYF. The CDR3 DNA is TGCAGTGCTAGAGATGGGGTGGCTAGCGGGGGCCTCTCCTACGAGCAGTACTTC.

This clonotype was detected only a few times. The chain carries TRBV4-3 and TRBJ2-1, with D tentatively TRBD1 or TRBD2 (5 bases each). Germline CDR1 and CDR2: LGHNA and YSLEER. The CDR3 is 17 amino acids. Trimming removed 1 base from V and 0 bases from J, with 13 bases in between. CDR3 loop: CASSQAIKGSSYNEQFF. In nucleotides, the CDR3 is TGCGCCAGCAGCCAAGCGATCAAGGGGAGCTCCTACAATGAGCAGTTCTTC.

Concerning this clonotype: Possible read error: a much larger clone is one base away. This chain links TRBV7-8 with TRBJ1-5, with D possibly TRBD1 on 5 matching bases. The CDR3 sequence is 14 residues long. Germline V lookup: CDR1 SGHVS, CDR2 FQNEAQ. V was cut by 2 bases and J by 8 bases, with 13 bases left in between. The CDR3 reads CASSLSLWGKPQHF. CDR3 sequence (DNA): TGTGCCAGCAGCTTATCCCTGTGGGGGAAGCCCCAGCATTTT.

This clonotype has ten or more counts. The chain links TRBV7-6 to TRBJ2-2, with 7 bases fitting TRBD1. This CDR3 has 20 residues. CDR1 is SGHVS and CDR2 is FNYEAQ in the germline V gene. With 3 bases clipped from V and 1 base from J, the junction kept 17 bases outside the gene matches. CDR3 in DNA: TGTGCCAGCAGCTTCCCGAAGCTTCCCCGGCAGGGGGAGAACACCGGGGAGCTGTTTTTT. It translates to CASSFPKLPRQGENTGELFF.

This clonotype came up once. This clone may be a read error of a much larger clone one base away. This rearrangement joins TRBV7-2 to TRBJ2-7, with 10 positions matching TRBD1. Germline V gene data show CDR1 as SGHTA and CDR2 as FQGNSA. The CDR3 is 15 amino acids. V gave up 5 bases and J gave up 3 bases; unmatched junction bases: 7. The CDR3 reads CASSARQGAIYEQYF. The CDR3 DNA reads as TGTGCCAGCAGCGCGAGACAGGGGGCGATCTACGAGCAGTACTTC. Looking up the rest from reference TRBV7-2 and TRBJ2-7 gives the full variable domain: GAGVSQSPSNKVTEKGKDVELRCDPISGHTALYWYRQSLGQGLEFLIYFQGNSAPDKSGLPSDRFSAERTGGSVSTLTIQRTQQEDSAVYLCASSARQGAIYEQYFGPGTRLTVT.

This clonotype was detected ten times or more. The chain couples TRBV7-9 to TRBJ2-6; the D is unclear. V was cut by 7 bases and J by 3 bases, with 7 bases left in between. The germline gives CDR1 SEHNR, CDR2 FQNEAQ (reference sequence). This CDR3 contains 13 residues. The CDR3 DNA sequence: TGTGCCAGCATCCGTGTTGGGGCCAACGTCCTGACTTTC. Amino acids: CASIRVGANVLTF.

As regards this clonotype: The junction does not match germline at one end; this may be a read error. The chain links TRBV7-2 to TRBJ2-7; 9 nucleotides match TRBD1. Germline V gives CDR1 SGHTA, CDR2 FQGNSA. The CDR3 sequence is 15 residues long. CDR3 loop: CASSYRGPGSYEQSF. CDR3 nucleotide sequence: TGTGCCAGCAGCTACAGGGGGCCCGGGTCCTACGAGCAGTCCTTC.

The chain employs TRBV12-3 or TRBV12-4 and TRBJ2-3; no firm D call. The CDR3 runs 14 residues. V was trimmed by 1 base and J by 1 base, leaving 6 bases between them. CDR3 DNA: TGTGCCAGCAGTTTAGACTTACGCACAGATACGCAGTATTTT. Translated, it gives CASSLDLRTDTQYF.